This T cell receptor (beta chain) was profiled in a study of CXCR3-negative and CXCR3-positive naive CD8 T cells. Overall study findings and caveats: TRBV-TRBJ usage matched between naive CXCR3-negative and CXCR3-positive cells but not between memory cells. Naive subsets showed comparable surface CD5, and TCR interaction strength was also inferred from TRB CDR3 physicochemistry. Both of the naive subsets showed about the same high diversity, but memory CD8+ cells had much less. After cryopreservation, CXCR3 expression dropped partially; most assays used fresh PBMCs. Against CXCR3-negative naive cells, CXCR3-positive naive cells showed more hydrophobic TRB CDR3s.

The CDR3 sequence is 12 residues long. Germline assignment: CDR1 SSHAT and CDR2 FNYEAQ (reference sequence). The TRB libraries of cDNA were built by UMI-labeled 5' RACE. TCRdb re-called the 5' RACE reads, yielding one record per CDR3 amino acid sequence without DNA. The listing records 6,900 or so distinct CDR3 sequences. Regarding this clonotype: Its cognate antigen is unknown.

The TCR sequence derives from a human donor in good health. Some clones in this sample may be carry-over from other donors' samples. This sequence joins TRBV7-7 and TRBJ2-7; the TRBD2 assignment by TCRdb is unverifiable without DNA. The sequencing input was naive CXCR3+ CD8+ T cells from blood. Subset reported: CD45RO-CCR7+CD27+CD95- naive CD8+ T cells expressing CXCR3 (TNR3+). CDR3 region: CASSSGLDEQYF.